This T cell receptor beta chain was retrieved from a study of shared clonotypes between healthy human individuals. V gave up 0 bases and J gave up 16 bases, with 24 bases separating them. Germline assignment: CDR1 WNHNN and CDR2 SYGVQD (reference sequence). CDR3 length: 16 residues. Clones were read by immunoSEQ multiplex PCR, and TCRdb kept only the in-frame ones, dropping some. The sample lists 1.6 million or so clones; approximately 96% were seen once. The sequenced sample was naive CD4+ T cells sorted from blood. Sample subset: CD45RA+ positively selected. The V call is TRBV10-1, the J call TRBJ2-2, with D possibly being TRBD2 (6 bases). The source of this sequence is a man aged 30 to 45 in good health. The CDR3 sequence is CASSESLGPGSLVQFF. Here the CDR3 DNA reads TGCGCCAGCAGTGAGTCGTTGGGACCCGGGAGTTTGGTGCAGTTTTTT.